This T cell receptor beta chain is from a study of blood T cells in healthy people across ages. Study outcomes and limitations: Leaving the PBMCs unsorted stopped any conclusive comparison of naive versus antigen-experienced cells.

CDR1 is SGHRS, CDR2 YFSETQ, per germline. V was clipped by 7 bases and J by 11 bases; unmatched bases: 11. CDR3 length equals 13 residues. For every donor, a draw yielded about 9.7 milliliters of peripheral blood. In regard to this clonotype: Its antigen is still unknown.

A second PCR of roughly 7 to 11 cycles used a sample-barcoded 5' primer and a J-beta primer mix. With 12 random nucleotides, a template-switch adaptor tagged each individual cDNA molecule. Samples each returned at least 2.5 million CDR3-containing paired-end reads. TCRdb analysed the 5' RACE reads with MiXCR anew, one entry per CDR3 protein. The sample carries 1.5 million to 2 million distinct CDR3 sequences, about 28% recorded once. This chain connects TRBV5-1 to TRBJ2-5, with 10 bases identical to TRBD2. This TCR came from a woman under 40 in good health. Sequencing input: blood. CDR3: CASRLAGENEQYF. The CDR3 DNA follows: TGCGCCAGCCGGCTAGCGGGAGAGAATGAGCAGTACTTC.